Listed here are 25 T cell receptor beta chains from one sample, sequenced in a study of T cell repertoires in cytomegalovirus infection. TCRdb reanalysed the reads using MiXCR and keeps one entry per CDR3 protein. The data show fewer than 900,000 distinct CDR3 sequences, 25% to 35% seen once. The antigens these receptors bind are not known. Sequencing used cultured CD8+ T cells from PBMCs, obtained from culture after CMV antigen stimulation. These receptor sequences come from a human donor in good health (CMV status not recorded). Some clones in this sample may be carry-over from other donors' samples.

The rearrangement uses TRBV7-9 and TRBJ2-1; TRBD2 matches at 10 bases. This CDR3 is 17 amino acids long. Germline trimming cut 1 base from V and 3 bases from J; bases unmatched to any gene: 6. Germline V gives CDR1 SEHNR, CDR2 FQNEAQ (reference sequence). The CDR3 sequence is CASSLGERGGHYNEQFF. In nucleotides, the CDR3 is TGTGCCAGCAGCTTAGGCGAGCGGGGGGGCCACTACAATGAGCAGTTCTTC.

The genes are TRBV20-1 and TRBJ2-5, with no clear D. Germline CDR1 is DFQATT and CDR2 is SNEGSKA (reference sequence). V was cut by 1 base and J by 0 bases, with 12 bases left in between. This CDR3 has 15 amino acids. CDR3 in amino acids: CSARVRASYQETQYF. DNA for the CDR3: TGCAGTGCTAGAGTAAGGGCCTCGTACCAAGAGACCCAGTACTTC.

The chain employs TRBV5-6 and TRBJ2-7; TRBD2 is a possible D gene (7 bases). The CDR3 sequence is 15 residues long. V dropped 2 bases and J dropped 0 bases, with 12 bases sitting between them. The germline gives CDR1 SGHDT, CDR2 YYEEEE. CDR3 amino acids: CASSFGRGSSYEQYV. CDR3 sequence (DNA): TGTGCCAGCAGCTTTGGGAGGGGGAGCTCCTACGAGCAGTACGTC.

This clonotype was recorded many times. The chain recombines TRBV27 with TRBJ1-1; perhaps TRBD1 as D (6 bases). V was clipped by 4 bases and J by 1 base, with 13 bases between them. Germline CDR1 reads MNHEY; CDR2 reads SMNVEV (reference sequence). This CDR3 spans 15 amino acids. The CDR3 DNA sequence: TGTGCCAGCAGTTCTATCGACAGGTCGAACACTGAAGCTTTCTTT. This translates into CASSSIDRSNTEAFF.

The chain uses TRBV6-5 and TRBJ2-1; a weak D match, TRBD2 (5 bases). V lost 2 bases, J lost 2 bases, and 19 bases lay in between. CDR1 and CDR2 (germline): MNHEY, SVGAGI. This CDR3 is 18 amino acids long. CDR3 in DNA: TGTGCCAGCAGTTACAGGGCGACTACCCTGAACCCCTACAATGAGCAGTTCTTC. Its translation is CASSYRATTLNPYNEQFF.

This clonotype was counted many times. V and J are TRBV25-1 and TRBJ2-3, with D unclear. The CDR3 length is 18 residues. Per the germline V gene, CDR1 is MGHDK and CDR2 is SYGVNS. The germline V and J ends were trimmed by 5 bases and 1 base, with 22 bases remaining between them. CDR3 sequence: CASSTSSVEWWGTDTQYF. For the CDR3, the DNA is TGTGCCAGCAGTACGTCATCGGTTGAGTGGTGGGGCACAGATACGCAGTATTTT.

This clonotype appeared a few times. The J gene is TRBJ1-1, the V gene TRBV12-3 or TRBV12-4; maybe TRBD1 (5 bases). The V end was cut by 5 bases, the J end by 3 bases, with 13 bases between. The CDR3 extends over 14 amino acids. This CDR3 is CASSDSLLDTEAFF. In nucleotides, the CDR3 is TGTGCCAGCAGTGACAGTCTACTCGACACTGAAGCTTTCTTT.

The V gene is TRBV6-5, the J gene TRBJ2-1, with 8 bases that match TRBD2. Germline V gives CDR1 MNHEY, CDR2 SVGAGI. The CDR3 sequence is 12 residues long. J was trimmed by 7 bases and V by 6 bases; bases with no gene match: 2. The CDR3 coding sequence is TGTGCCAGCAGCAGACTAGCGAATGAGCAGTTCTTC. Translating gives CASSRLANEQFF.

This clonotype was counted at least ten times. CDR3 sequence reads: CASSFRTSGGPREQFF. The CDR3 coding sequence is TGTGCCAGCAGCTTCCGGACTAGCGGGGGGCCCCGTGAGCAGTTCTTC. The rearrangement uses TRBV7-8 and TRBJ2-1; 14 bases are a match to TRBD2. After removal of 3 bases from V and 9 bases from J, the junction contained 7 bases not matched to a gene. The CDR3 totals 16 residues. Germline CDR1 SGHVS, CDR2 FQNEAQ.

In this sample, this clonotype turned up once. The chain joins TRBV6-2 or TRBV6-3 to TRBJ2-5; perhaps TRBD1 as D (6 bases). This CDR3 comprises 15 residues. Between the trimmed V and J ends, which lost 4 bases and 7 bases, there was a span of 19 bases. From germline, CDR1 is MNHEY and CDR2 SVGEGT. CDR3 in DNA: TGTGCCAGCAGTTCCGGACAGTCGCGTTTTGGGACCCAGTACTTC. It yields the protein CASSSGQSRFGTQYF.

The rearrangement uses TRBV15 and TRBJ1-5, with TRBD1 matching over 7 bases. Trimming cost V 0 bases and J 4 bases; bases outside gene matches: 6. This CDR3 comprises 16 residues. Germline V gene sequence: CDR1 LNHNV, CDR2 YYDKDF (reference sequence). CDR3 in amino acids: CATSRDRQGLNQPQHF. Written as DNA, the CDR3 is TGTGCCACCAGCAGAGATCGACAGGGCCTAAATCAGCCCCAGCATTTT.

This clonotype was counted only a few times. The chain joins TRBV11-2 to TRBJ2-5, with TRBD1 identical over 8 bases. V lost 5 bases to trimming and J lost 4 bases; unmatched junction nucleotides: 9. The CDR3 totals 15 residues. CDR1 is SGHAT, CDR2 FQNNGV, per germline. The CDR3 protein is CASSPPGQGRETQYF. The CDR3 bases are TGTGCCAGCAGCCCCCCCGGACAGGGTCGAGAGACCCAGTACTTC.

The genes are TRBV11-2 and TRBJ2-7; no firm D call. The V gene lost 1 base and the J gene lost 0 bases, with 16 bases spanning the gap. The CDR3 length is 17 residues. Germline V gene sequence: CDR1 SGHAT, CDR2 FQNNGV. CDR3 in DNA: TGTGCCAGCAGCTTAGCAGTTGCCGGCCGGTTCTCCTACGAGCAGTACTTC. It yields the protein CASSLAVAGRFSYEQYF.

The rearrangement links TRBV7-2 to TRBJ1-2; no reliable D call. Trimming left V 10 bases short and J 6 bases short, with 18 bases between. This CDR3 has 13 amino acids. From germline, CDR1 is SGHTA and CDR2 FQGNSA. CDR3 in DNA: TGTGCCATCATTACGTGGGGATCGGATGGCTACACCTTC. As protein: CAIITWGSDGYTF.

The rearrangement links TRBV6-2 or TRBV6-3 to TRBJ2-7, with unresolved D. Germline V gene lookup returns CDR1 MNHEY and CDR2 SVGEGT. This CDR3 has 17 residues. The V end lost 0 bases, the J end lost 2 bases, and 17 bases lay between the germline ends. The CDR3 DNA follows: TGTGCCAGCAGTTACTCGATTGGAAAGGGAACCCCCTACGAGCAGTACGTC. Translating it yields CASSYSIGKGTPYEQYV.

The chain has TRBV29-1 and TRBJ1-1; weak D call: TRBD1 (5 bases). V lost 5 bases and J lost 6, with 13 bases in between. Germline V gene lookup returns CDR1 SQVTM and CDR2 ANQGSEA. The CDR3 is 12 amino acids. The CDR3 here is CSVLGRDPEAFF. The CDR3 coding sequence is TGCAGCGTTTTGGGCAGGGACCCTGAAGCTTTCTTT.

V usage is TRBV5-4 and J usage is TRBJ1-1, with a possible D match to TRBD1 (5 bases). CDR3 length equals 14 residues. Germline V lookup: CDR1 SGHNT, CDR2 YYREEE (reference sequence). Trimming cost V 5 bases and J 9 bases, with 20 bases left between them. The DNA for the CDR3 is TGTGCCAGCAGATATCACGGGGGTCAGACTAAAGCTTTCTTT. Translation: CASRYHGGQTKAFF.

The chain uses TRBV20-1 and TRBJ2-5; TRBD2 matches at 11 bases. Germline V gene lookup returns CDR1 DFQATT and CDR2 SNEGSKA (reference sequence). The CDR3 covers 18 residues. Germline trimming cut 3 bases from V and 5 bases from J; bases unmatched to any gene: 17. The CDR3 loop reads CSASTAELLAGGWETQYF. CDR3 bases: TGCAGTGCTAGTACAGCAGAGTTGCTAGCGGGGGGATGGGAGACCCAGTACTTC.

V is TRBV13 and J is TRBJ1-1; unclear D gene. This CDR3 spans 13 amino acids. Deletions cut 3 bases from V and 3 bases from J, with 8 bases between. The germline gives CDR1 PRHDT, CDR2 FYEKMQ (reference sequence). The CDR3 reads CASSFGLYTEAFF. In DNA, the CDR3 is TGTGCCAGCAGCTTCGGTCTTTACACTGAAGCTTTCTTT.

The V and J genes are TRBV19 and TRBJ2-6; D is uncertain. The CDR3 contains 14 residues. V was shortened by 2 bases and J by 0 bases, with 2 bases between the two germline ends. From germline, CDR1 is LNHDA and CDR2 SQIVND (reference sequence). As DNA, the CDR3 is TGTGCCAGTAGTATAATCTCTGGGGCCAACGTCCTGACTTTC. Protein sequence: CASSIISGANVLTF.

This sequence joins TRBV19 and TRBJ1-5; D is ambiguous. CDR3 length equals 15 residues. Germline CDR1 LNHDA, CDR2 SQIVND (reference sequence). Trimming cost V 3 bases and J 0 bases, with 9 bases left between them. CDR3 coding DNA: TGTGCCAGTAGTATTCTGGCAGATAGCAATCAGCCCCAGCATTTT. Translation: CASSILADSNQPQHF.

The CDR3 sequence is CASSLYPLAGETQYF. CDR3 nucleotides: TGTGCCAGCAGTTTATACCCCTTGGCGGGAGAGACCCAGTACTTC. The chain is built from TRBV27 and TRBJ2-5; D might be TRBD2 (5 bases). V was cut by 1 base and J by 4 bases, with 13 bases left in between. Germline CDR1 is MNHEY and CDR2 is SMNVEV (reference sequence). This CDR3 comprises 15 residues.

This clonotype came up a few times. The genes are TRBV6-6 and TRBJ2-7; 10 bases match TRBD1. After removal of 2 bases from V and 4 bases from J, the junction contained 5 bases not matched to a gene. The CDR3 consists of 15 residues. Germline values: CDR1 MNHNY, CDR2 SVGAGI (reference sequence). The CDR3 DNA follows: TGTGCCAGCAGTTACAAGGACAGGGGGTTTTACGAGCAGTACTTC. Protein: CASSYKDRGFYEQYF.

The chain recombines TRBV7-2 with TRBJ1-4; D not certain. Trimming left V 3 bases short and J 3 bases short, with 11 bases between. The CDR3 totals 15 residues. Per germline, CDR1 SGHTA and CDR2 FQGNSA. The CDR3 DNA reads as TGTGCCAGCAGCTTCTACTTCGCCCCTAATGAAAAACTGTTTTTT. Residues: CASSFYFAPNEKLFF.

This clonotype was counted ten times or more. The rearrangement joins TRBV7-8 to TRBJ2-1, with 9 nucleotides matching TRBD2. The CDR3 extends over 15 amino acids. The V gene end was trimmed by 5 bases and the J gene end by 3 bases; junction bases not matched to a gene: 5. In germline, CDR1 is SGHVS, CDR2 FQNEAQ. The CDR3 nucleotides are TGTGCCAGCAGCCCAGCGGGGGGCGGCTACAATGAGCAGTTCTTC. Amino acid sequence: CASSPAGGGYNEQFF. Full variable domain (outside the CDR3, taken from reference TRBV7-8 and TRBJ2-1): GAGVSQSPRYKVAKRGQDVALRCDPISGHVSLFWYQQALGQGPEFLTYFQNEAQLDKSGLPSDRFFAERPEGSVSTLKIQRTQQEDSAVYLCASSPAGGGYNEQFFGPGTRLTVL.